These 9 T cell receptor beta chains share one sample of origin, sequenced in a study of cytomegalovirus exposure and HLA in healthy donors (TCRdb year 2017). Libraries were built with the immunoSEQ multiplex PCR assay. The multiplex PCR relied on a mix of 60 forward primers for TCR Vbeta segments and 13 reverse primers for TCR Jbeta segments. TCRdb provides this immuneACCESS table in a form limited to in-frame rearrangements. Some clones are lacking; in checked studies, under half of them reflect an unresolved V gene, and why the rest are absent is not known. The sample has around 200,000 clones on record, 82% of them singletons. The biggest ten clones account for about 6% of the sample. Sequencing input: PBMCs. Receptors were obtained from a man between 40 and 49 years old in good health and CMV-seropositive.

The chain couples TRBV28 to TRBJ1-1, with 9 bases aligning to TRBD1. The J segment lost 5 bases and the V segment lost 1 base, leaving 2 bases of the junction unmatched. The CDR3 runs 14 residues. Germline V gene lookup returns CDR1 MDHEN and CDR2 SYDVKM. CDR3 sequence (DNA): TGTGCCAGCAGTTTATACAGGGGGCGAACTGAAGCTTTCTTT. Amino acid sequence: CASSLYRGRTEAFF.

This clone was recorded a few times. This chain uses TRBV5-6 with TRBJ1-2; D possibly corresponds to TRBD1 (5 bases). The CDR3 is 13 residues long. V lost 0 bases and J 4 bases, leaving 7 bases between the germline ends. CDR1 and CDR2 from the germline V gene are SGHDT and YYEEEE. CDR3 bases: TGTGCCAGCAGCTTGGTACAGGCCTATGGCTACACCTTC. Its protein is CASSLVQAYGYTF.

The V gene is TRBV18, the J gene TRBJ2-1, with a weak D call TRBD1 (6 bases). CDR3 size: 12 residues. CDR1 is KGHSH and CDR2 is LQKENI in the germline V gene. Trimming removed 3 bases from V and 7 bases from J, with 7 bases in between. CDR3 protein: CASSPTGNEQFF. The CDR3 DNA sequence: TGTGCCAGCTCACCTACAGGGAATGAGCAGTTCTTC.

This clone was recorded only once. This sequence joins TRBV4-1 and TRBJ2-2; 9 nucleotides align to TRBD1. The trim removed 1 base at V and 4 bases at J, leaving 4 bases unmatched. The CDR3 sequence is 16 residues long. Germline assignment: CDR1 MGHRA and CDR2 YSYEKL. The CDR3 DNA is TGCGCCAGCAGCCAAGGGGGGACAGGGATCACCGGGGAGCTGTTTTTT. Protein: CASSQGGTGITGELFF.

The chain joins TRBV7-8 to TRBJ2-7, with 12 bases aligning to TRBD2. Trimming at V came to 7 bases and at J to 3 bases, leaving 13 bases not matched to a gene. CDR1 is SGHVS, CDR2 FQNEAQ, per germline. This CDR3 is 17 amino acids long. CDR3 loop: CASIQGGRLAGVYEQYF. The CDR3 DNA follows: TGTGCCAGCATCCAGGGGGGGAGACTAGCGGGAGTCTACGAGCAGTACTTC.

The chain combines TRBV18 with TRBJ1-5; TRBD1 matches 7 bases. The V gene's germline CDR1 is KGHSH and CDR2 LQKENI. J gave up 5 bases and V 2 bases, and 3 bases lay outside the gene matches. The CDR3 covers 14 residues. The CDR3 loop reads CASSPSTGDQPQHF. The CDR3 bases are TGTGCCAGCTCACCATCCACAGGGGATCAGCCCCAGCATTTT.

The chain recombines TRBV30 with TRBJ1-1, with 8 bases fitting TRBD1. This CDR3 has 13 residues. The junction had 10 bases not matched to a gene; V was cut back by 8 bases and J by 5 bases. Germline loops: CDR1 GTSNPN, CDR2 SVGIG (reference sequence). CDR3 amino acids: CAGDRGLETEAFF. The CDR3 coding sequence is TGTGCCGGAGACAGGGGCCTCGAGACTGAAGCTTTCTTT.

The rearrangement joins TRBV30 to TRBJ1-1; tentatively, D is TRBD1 (6 bases). Germline assignment: CDR1 GTSNPN and CDR2 SVGIG (reference sequence). CDR3 size: 12 residues. With 6 bases removed from V and 4 bases from J, the gap between germline ends came to 12 bases. The CDR3 reads CACLKGGTEAFF. The CDR3 DNA reads as TGTGCCTGTTTGAAAGGGGGCACTGAAGCTTTCTTT.

The rearrangement links TRBV7-8 to TRBJ2-7; the match to TRBD1 covers 8 bases. The CDR3 runs 18 residues. Germline V CDR1 and CDR2: SGHVS, FQNEAQ. The J segment lost 2 bases and the V segment lost 0 bases, leaving 12 bases of the junction unmatched. In DNA, the CDR3 is TGTGCCAGCAGCTTAGCGGGCCAGACCGGGACAGGAGCCTACGAGCAGTACTTC. Protein sequence: CASSLAGQTGTGAYEQYF.